These 32 T cell receptor beta chains share one sample of origin, sequenced in a study of T cells after posttransplantation cyclophosphamide. Busulfan-fludarabine conditioning, marrow transplant, and cyclophosphamide on days +3 and +4 were administered. Using immunoSEQ multiplex PCR, the repertoire was profiled, and TCRdb retains in-frame clones only, with some absent. The sample consists of 20,000 or so clones, approximately 74% of them appearing once. Source: PBMCs, taken after an allogeneic stem cell transplant with post-transplant cyclophosphamide. These TCRs come from a male patient in his thirties who received an allogeneic stem cell transplant from a related donor, was CMV-positive, and had acute GVHD only. Some T cells may be transferred from the graft donor.

CDR3 protein: CASSLVLSGQGSGYTF. The CDR3 DNA follows: TGTGCCAGCAGCTTAGTTCTTTCGGGACAGGGGAGCGGCTACACCTTC. This chain connects TRBV7-8 to TRBJ1-2, with TRBD1 matching over 10 bases. Losses at the gene ends were 1 base for V and 8 bases for J; bases not matched to a gene: 10. CDR1 SGHVS and CDR2 FQNEAQ come from the germline V gene. This CDR3 has 16 residues.

This chain links TRBV15 with TRBJ1-1; possibly TRBD1 for D (5 bases). The V end lost 5 bases, the J end lost 5 bases, and 15 bases lay between the germline ends. The germline gives CDR1 LNHNV, CDR2 YYDKDF (reference sequence). The length of the CDR3 is 14 residues. The CDR3 DNA is TGTGCCACCAGCTCCCATCACGGGGGGACTGAAGCTTTCTTT. The encoded protein is CATSSHHGGTEAFF.

This clone was observed a handful of times. The chain combines TRBV18 with TRBJ2-1, with 12 bases lining up with TRBD2. Trimming cost V 8 bases and J 8 bases; bases outside gene matches: 13. Germline loops: CDR1 KGHSH, CDR2 LQKENI. This CDR3 is 16 amino acids long. This CDR3 is CASAPETSGGSDEQFF. The DNA for the CDR3 is TGTGCCAGCGCCCCTGAAACTAGCGGGGGGTCCGATGAGCAGTTCTTC.

There are a few counts of this clone. The V and J genes are TRBV7-2 and TRBJ2-5; the D gene is possibly TRBD2 (5 bases). V lost 1 base and J 5 bases, leaving 11 bases between the germline ends. This CDR3 has 14 residues. CDR1 is SGHTA, CDR2 FQGNSA, per germline. Here the CDR3 reads CASSLVSGMETQYF. The CDR3 DNA follows: TGTGCCAGCAGCTTAGTGTCCGGGATGGAGACCCAGTACTTC.

The rearrangement links TRBV10-3 to TRBJ2-3, with D possibly TRBD1 on 6 matching bases. The CDR3 spans 16 residues. Trimming cost V 6 bases and J 0 bases, with 16 bases left between them. Germline CDR1 ENHRY, CDR2 SYGVKD. CDR3 residues: CAISDPTGASTDTQYF. The CDR3 nucleotides read TGTGCCATCAGCGATCCGACAGGTGCTAGCACAGATACGCAGTATTTT.

This chain connects TRBV30 to TRBJ1-5; the match to TRBD1 covers 8 bases. The CDR3 is made up of 15 amino acids. Trimming at V came to 1 base and at J to 1 base, leaving 3 bases not matched to a gene. The germline CDR1 and CDR2 sequences are GTSNPN and SVGIG (reference sequence). The CDR3 nucleotides read TGTGCCTGGAGTGCAGGGGGCGTAAGCAATCAGCCCCAGCATTTT. It specifies CAWSAGGVSNQPQHF.

The chain uses TRBV19 and TRBJ1-2; no clear D gene. The germline V gene encodes CDR1 LNHDA and CDR2 SQIVND (reference sequence). The CDR3 loop spans 15 amino acids. The V end was cut by 7 bases, the J end by 2 bases, with 17 bases between. The CDR3 DNA reads as TGTGCCAGTATCGAGGACCCCGGACTGAACTATGGCTACACCTTC. The encoded protein is CASIEDPGLNYGYTF.

The rearrangement uses TRBV14 and TRBJ2-2, with TRBD2 identical over 12 bases. Germline values: CDR1 SGHDN, CDR2 FVKESK. The CDR3 consists of 15 residues. V trimming: 5 bases; J trimming: 4 bases; junction bases outside the gene matches: 2. The CDR3 coding sequence is TGTGCCAGCAGCTTACTAGCGGGGGGCACCGGGGAGCTGTTTTTT. It translates to CASSLLAGGTGELFF.

The gene calls are TRBV28 and TRBJ1-1; D gene uncertain. The V gene lost 3 bases and the J gene lost 0 bases, with 14 bases spanning the gap. The CDR3 has 16 amino acids. The germline CDR1 and CDR2 sequences are MDHEN and SYDVKM. The CDR3 nucleotides are TGTGCCAGCAGTTTTGCCGGGGAGATGGTGAACACTGAAGCTTTCTTT. Its protein is CASSFAGEMVNTEAFF.

V is TRBV7-9 and J is TRBJ2-1; no definite D call. In germline, CDR1 is SEHNR, CDR2 FQNEAQ (reference sequence). The CDR3 is 15 amino acids. V lost 6 bases, J lost 2 bases, and 14 bases lay in between. This CDR3 reads CASSPPGLAYNEQFF. The CDR3 DNA reads TGTGCCAGCAGTCCGCCCGGTCTTGCCTACAATGAGCAGTTCTTC.

The chain carries TRBV28 and TRBJ1-1; 9 bases fit TRBD1. J lost 5 bases, V lost 6 bases, and 7 bases had no gene match. Germline V gene lookup returns CDR1 MDHEN and CDR2 SYDVKM. The CDR3 runs to 14 residues. CDR3 coding DNA: TGTGCCAGCAGATTACAGGGGGCAGAGACTGAAGCTTTCTTT. Its protein is CASRLQGAETEAFF.

The chain is built from TRBV18 and TRBJ2-7; D is perhaps TRBD2 (7 bases). Germline assignment: CDR1 KGHSH and CDR2 LQKENI. Trimming left V 6 bases short and J 2 bases short, with 14 bases between. CDR3 length: 14 amino acids. For the CDR3, the DNA is TGTGCCAGCTCTCGGGGGGCGCAGACCTACGAGCAGTACTTC. Translated: CASSRGAQTYEQYF.

V is TRBV7-2 and J is TRBJ2-3; 8 nucleotides line up with TRBD2. The germline CDR1 and CDR2 sequences are SGHTA and FQGNSA. V gave up 5 bases and J gave up 3 bases; unmatched junction bases: 4. CDR3 length: 14 residues. The DNA for the CDR3 is TGTGCCAGCAGCCTCGGACTAGCTACAGATACGCAGTATTTT. Its translation: CASSLGLATDTQYF.

This chain links TRBV19 with TRBJ1-2, with a tentative D call TRBD1 (6 bases). CDR3 length equals 14 residues. Between the trimmed V and J ends, which lost 9 bases and 4 bases, there was a span of 18 bases. The germline CDR1 and CDR2 sequences are LNHDA and SQIVND (reference sequence). CDR3 in amino acids: CASNFGGPGYGYTF. CDR3 bases: TGTGCCAGCAATTTCGGGGGGCCCGGCTATGGCTACACCTTC. The full variable domain, its missing parts supplied by reference TRBV19 and TRBJ1-2, is DGGITQSPKYLFRKEGQNVTLSCEQNLNHDAMYWYRQDPGQGLRLIYYSQIVNDFQKGDIAEGYSVSREKKESFPLTVTSAQKNPTAFYLCASNFGGPGYGYTFGSGTRLTVV.

The rearrangement uses TRBV28 and TRBJ1-6; TRBD1 aligns across 7 bases. CDR1 MDHEN and CDR2 SYDVKM come from the germline V gene. This CDR3 has 16 residues. Losses at the gene ends were 5 bases for V and 2 bases for J; bases not matched to a gene: 6. This CDR3 is CASSGSGTAYNSPLHF. The CDR3 DNA is TGTGCCAGCAGTGGATCCGGGACAGCCTATAATTCACCCCTCCACTTT. Full variable domain (missing parts from reference TRBV28 and TRBJ1-6): DVKVTQSSRYLVKRTGEKVFLECVQDMDHENMFWYRQDPGLGLRLIYFSYDVKMKEKGDIPEGYSVSREKKERFSLILESASTNQTSMYLCASSGSGTAYNSPLHFGNGTRLTVT.

J is TRBJ2-1 and V is TRBV5-1; 10 bases align to TRBD2. Trimming cost V 0 bases and J 4 bases; bases outside gene matches: 4. Looked up from germline, CDR1 is SGHRS and CDR2 is YFSETQ. The CDR3 extends over 16 amino acids. CDR3 amino acids: CASSLGTSGQYNEQFF. As DNA, the CDR3 is TGCGCCAGCAGCTTGGGGACTAGCGGACAGTACAATGAGCAGTTCTTC.

This clone was counted between two and nine times. The sample holds other DNA sequences that translate to the same CDR3. This chain joins TRBV5-1 and TRBJ1-1, with D hard to call. The CDR3 contains 14 residues. The germline gives CDR1 SGHRS, CDR2 YFSETQ. Trimming took off 0 bases at V and 5 bases at J, with 11 bases between the two ends. DNA for the CDR3: TGCGCCAGCAGCTTGGCGTCCGGAGGGACTGAAGCTTTCTTT. As protein: CASSLASGGTEAFF.

The chain has TRBV4-2 and TRBJ2-7, with D possibly matching TRBD2 (5 bases). Germline V CDR1 and CDR2: LGHNA, YNFKEQ. V was trimmed by 6 bases and J by 2 bases, leaving 11 bases between them. The CDR3 is 13 amino acids. The CDR3 region is CASSYGETYEQYF. Written as DNA, the CDR3 is TGTGCCAGCAGTTACGGGGAGACCTACGAGCAGTACTTC.

This rearrangement joins TRBV11-1 to TRBJ1-2, with unresolved D. The CDR3 totals 13 residues. Deletions cut 4 bases from V and 8 bases from J, with 14 bases between. From germline, CDR1 is SGHAT and CDR2 FQDESV (reference sequence). The CDR3: CASSSDRTGGYTF. CDR3 DNA sequence: TGTGCCAGCAGCTCCGACCGGACTGGGGGCTACACCTTC.

This clone occurred once. The chain uses TRBV5-8 and TRBJ2-3; weak D call: TRBD2 (7 bases). The CDR3 length is 15 residues. Germline V gene data show CDR1 as SGHTS and CDR2 as YDEGEE. V was trimmed by 10 bases and J by 5 bases, leaving 23 bases between them. DNA for the CDR3: TGTGCCGGCCGAGGGGGGGGTGACCCGGGAGATACGCAGTATTTT. As protein: CAGRGGGDPGDTQYF.

This clone was counted between two and nine times. This rearrangement joins TRBV5-1 to TRBJ1-6; 8 positions match TRBD1. The CDR3 extends over 15 amino acids. The germline CDR1 and CDR2 sequences are SGHRS and YFSETQ. J lost 7 bases, V lost 0 bases, and 3 bases had no gene match. The CDR3 is CASSLGTGLNSPLHF. The CDR3 bases are TGCGCCAGCAGCTTGGGGACAGGGTTGAATTCACCCCTCCACTTT. Supplemented by reference TRBV5-1 and TRBJ1-6, the full variable domain reads KAGVTQTPRYLIKTRGQQVTLSCSPISGHRSVSWYQQTPGQGLQFLFEYFSETQRNKGNFPGRFSGRQFSNSRSEMNVSTLELGDSALYLCASSLGTGLNSPLHFGNGTRLTVT.

In its sample, this clone was seen a few times. The chain couples TRBV7-2 to TRBJ1-6; TRBD1 matches 7 bases. The germline gives CDR1 SGHTA, CDR2 FQGNSA. V trimming: 2 bases; J trimming: 10 bases; junction bases outside the gene matches: 8. This CDR3 contains 15 residues. CDR3 nucleotides: TGTGCCAGCAGCTTATACAGGGGAGGTCGGTCACCCCTCCACTTT. This codes for CASSLYRGGRSPLHF.

The CDR3: CASRERQGWKETQYF. Written as DNA, the CDR3 is TGTGCCAGCAGAGAACGACAGGGATGGAAAGAGACCCAGTACTTC. V usage is TRBV5-8 and J usage is TRBJ2-5, with 7 bases matching TRBD1. The CDR3 has 15 residues. The V gene end was trimmed by 5 bases and the J gene end by 3 bases; junction bases not matched to a gene: 10. Germline V gene sequence: CDR1 SGHTS, CDR2 YDEGEE.

This chain joins TRBV25-1 and TRBJ1-1, with a tentative D call TRBD1 (5 bases). The germline V and J ends were trimmed by 4 bases and 2 bases, with 8 bases remaining between them. The CDR3 totals 13 residues. Germline CDR1 and CDR2: MGHDK and SYGVNS. In DNA form, the CDR3 reads TGTGCCAGCAGTGGGACACCCAACACTGAAGCTTTCTTT. Amino acids: CASSGTPNTEAFF.

The genes are TRBV7-8 and TRBJ1-1; 12 bases align to TRBD1. Per germline, CDR1 SGHVS and CDR2 FQNEAQ. The V and J ends lost 5 bases and 6 bases, in that order; junction bases with no gene match: 7. This CDR3 has 15 residues. The CDR3 loop is CASSMGTGGLSEAFF. For the CDR3, the DNA is TGTGCCAGCAGCATGGGGACAGGGGGCTTGTCTGAAGCTTTCTTT.

V usage is TRBV10-3 and J usage is TRBJ1-2, with TRBD1 identical over 8 bases. Looked up from germline, CDR1 is ENHRY and CDR2 is SYGVKD. The CDR3 sequence is 14 residues long. V trimming: 3 bases; J trimming: 4 bases; junction bases outside the gene matches: 4. The CDR3 loop reads CAISDSGQGYGYTF. CDR3 DNA: TGTGCCATCAGTGACTCCGGACAGGGCTATGGCTACACCTTC.

The chain couples TRBV28 to TRBJ2-1; no firm D call. There are 14 residues in the CDR3. The V end lost 1 base, the J end lost 4 bases, and 8 bases lay between the germline ends. Germline assignment: CDR1 MDHEN and CDR2 SYDVKM. The CDR3 DNA sequence: TGTGCCAGCAGTTTATCGCGCGGTTACAATGAGCAGTTCTTC. Protein product: CASSLSRGYNEQFF.

The chain couples TRBV4-1 to TRBJ2-3; no clear D. CDR1 and CDR2 (germline): MGHRA, YSYEKL. Trimming stripped 0 bases from V and 0 bases from J, with 13 bases between. The CDR3 length is 17 residues. Here the CDR3 DNA reads TGCGCCAGCAGCCAAGACTACGCGGTTACTAGCACAGATACGCAGTATTTT. Residues: CASSQDYAVTSTDTQYF.

The chain has TRBV5-4 and TRBJ1-5; D is uncertain. The V end lost 3 bases, the J end lost 4 bases, and 8 bases lay between the germline ends. This CDR3 comprises 13 residues. CDR1 and CDR2 from the germline V gene are SGHNT and YYREEE (reference sequence). CDR3 sequence: CASSWEGNQPQHF. The CDR3 DNA reads TGTGCCAGCAGCTGGGAGGGTAATCAGCCCCAGCATTTT.

The chain joins TRBV27 to TRBJ2-7; 7 nucleotides line up with TRBD1. After removal of 4 bases from V and 3 bases from J, the junction contained 12 bases not matched to a gene. CDR1 and CDR2 from the germline V gene are MNHEY and SMNVEV (reference sequence). The CDR3 is 16 amino acids. For the CDR3, the DNA is TGTGCCAGCAGTTCCGACAGGGTGCAGATTAACTACGAGCAGTACTTC. Its protein is CASSSDRVQINYEQYF.

The chain recombines TRBV12-5 with TRBJ2-7; D is unclear. CDR3 size: 12 residues. V was pared by 3 bases and J by 2 bases, with 5 bases between. The V gene's germline CDR1 is LGHNT and CDR2 FRNRAP. In DNA form, the CDR3 reads TGTGCTAGTGGTTTCGGAGCCTACGAGCAGTACTTC. It is translated as CASGFGAYEQYF.

The J gene is TRBJ1-1, the V gene TRBV5-6, with D unclear. V was cut by 0 bases and J by 6 bases, with 3 bases left in between. Germline assignment: CDR1 SGHDT and CDR2 YYEEEE. CDR3 size: 11 residues. The CDR3 region has the DNA TGTGCCAGCAGCTTGGCCTCTGAAGCTTTCTTT. This encodes CASSLASEAFF.